The entry that follows covers one T cell receptor (beta chain) sequence. The antigen is not known. Germline V gene sequence: CDR1 SGHRS, CDR2 YFSETQ. The length of the CDR3 is 16 residues. The V segment lost 4 bases and the J segment 4 bases; nucleotides outside the gene matches: 9. The data belong to a study of cytomegalovirus exposure and HLA in healthy donors. Study findings and constraints: Under in vitro conditions, a few CMV-associated chains were confirmed as specific for CMV antigens. An Asian-associated ancestry cluster reportedly showed fewer N-insertions than the approximately 670-donor mean in a later analysis. With DRB1 most and HLA-C fewest, TCR association rates differed between HLA loci in a later analysis.

The PCR had 60 Vbeta and 13 Jbeta primers. Libraries were prepared by immunoSEQ multiplex PCR; TCRdb keeps only in-frame clonotypes and omits some of them. Here the sample spans about 160,000 clones, 60% to 85% being singletons. At sampling all donors were nominally healthy, likely with unrecorded immune exposures. Sequencing was done on a sample of PBMCs. V gene TRBV5-1 combines with J gene TRBJ2-5; 11 nucleotides align to TRBD2. The clonotype originates from a woman between 50 and 59 years old in good health and CMV-seropositive. CDR3 sequence (DNA): TGCGCCAGCAGCCCCGAGGGGGGACTAGCGGCAGAGACCCAGTACTTC. This codes for CASSPEGGLAAETQYF.